This TCR beta chain was identified in a study of shared clonotypes between healthy human individuals. This clone was seen only once. What it binds is not known. General observations from the study: Between a handful of donors, naive CD4 clonotypes were shared at a level of about 5%.

Germline loops: CDR1 GTSNPN, CDR2 SVGIG (reference sequence). The V segment lost 1 base and the J segment 7 bases; nucleotides outside the gene matches: 2. The CDR3 loop spans 14 amino acids. Generated by immunoSEQ multiplex PCR, the TCRdb table keeps only in-frame clones and is missing some. The sample contains roughly 2.2 million clones, about nine tenths of which appear only once. This receptor was obtained from a man aged 18 to 35 in good health. Some clones in this sample may be carry-over from other donors' samples. The sequenced sample consisted of naive CD4+ T cells from PBMCs. The subset here: CD45RA+ positively selected. The chain joins TRBV30 to TRBJ2-3, with TRBD2 matching 13 bases. In nucleotides, the CDR3 is TGTGCCTGGAGTGGACTAGCGGGAGGAAATACGCAGTATTTT. It translates to CAWSGLAGGNTQYF. Drawing the rest from reference TRBV30 and TRBJ2-3, the complete variable domain is SQTIHQWPATLVQPVGSPLSLECTVEGTSNPNLYWYRQAAGRGLQLLFYSVGIGQISSEVPQNLSASRPQDRQFILSSKKLLLSDSGFYLCAWSGLAGGNTQYFGPGTRLTVL.